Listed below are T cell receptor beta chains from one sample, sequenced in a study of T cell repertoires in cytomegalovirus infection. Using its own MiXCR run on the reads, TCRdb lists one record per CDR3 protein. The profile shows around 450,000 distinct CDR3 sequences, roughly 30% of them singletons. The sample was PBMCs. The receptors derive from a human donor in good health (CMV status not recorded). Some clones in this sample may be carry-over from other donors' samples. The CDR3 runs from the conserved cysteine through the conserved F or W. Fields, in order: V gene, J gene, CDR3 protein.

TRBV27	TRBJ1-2	CASSLHSGGRGYTF
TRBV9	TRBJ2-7	CASSVGAGVVGEQYF
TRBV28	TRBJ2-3	CASSPRPGNTDTQYF
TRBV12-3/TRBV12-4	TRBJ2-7	CASSGTSGASTTYEQYF
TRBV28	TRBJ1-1	CASSTPYRKANTEAFF
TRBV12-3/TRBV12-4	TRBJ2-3	CASRASGGRDTQYF
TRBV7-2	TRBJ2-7	CASSQGGTGGYEQYF
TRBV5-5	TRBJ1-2	CASSLGPGQGYGYTF
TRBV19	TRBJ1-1	CASRSQDYTEAFF
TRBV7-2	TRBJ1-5	CASSLGQGLGQPQHF
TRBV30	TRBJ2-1	CAWRGGAREQFF
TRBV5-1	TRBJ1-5	CASSLEGAPNQLQHF
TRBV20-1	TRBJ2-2	CSAGTPAGELFF
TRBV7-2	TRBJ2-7	CASSESRGPHEQYF
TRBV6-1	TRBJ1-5	CASKLGTGGGLFNQPQHF
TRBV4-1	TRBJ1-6	CASREADTGANNSPLHF
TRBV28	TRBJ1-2	CASISQGRGGYGYTF
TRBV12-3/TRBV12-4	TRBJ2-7	CASSLARLIGDEQYF
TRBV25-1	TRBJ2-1	CASRQAGGDNEQFF
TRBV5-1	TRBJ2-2	CASRISAAGELFF
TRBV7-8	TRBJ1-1	CASSHAGTAAEAFF
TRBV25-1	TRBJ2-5	CASSESRGVETQYF
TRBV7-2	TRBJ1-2	CASSLGSTTNYGYTF
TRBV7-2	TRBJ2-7	CASSLVVYEQYF
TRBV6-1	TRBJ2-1	CASSEQVGQGCLGEQFF
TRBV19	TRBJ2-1	CASSMEAGGQYNEQFF
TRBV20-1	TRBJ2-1	CSAKTGQGGDNEQFF
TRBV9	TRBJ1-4	CASSVGVNEKLFF
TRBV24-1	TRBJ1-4	CATSDVGTGDEKLFF
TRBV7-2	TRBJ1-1	CASSLRDRGRGNTEAFF